The 9 T cell receptor beta chains below come from one sample, sequenced in a study of shared clonotypes between healthy human individuals. Assay: immunoSEQ multiplex PCR; the TCRdb copy retains only in-frame clones and omits some. This sample carries about 490,000 clones, about 85% of them seen once, and the ten largest clones take roughly 13%. Sequenced: PBMCs. The receptors were sampled from a woman aged 40-49 years in good health. Some clones in this sample may be carry-over from other donors' samples.

Here the CDR3 DNA reads TGTGCCAGCAGTGCCCCGGCGGTAACTGGGGCCTACGAGCAGTACTTC. Protein product: CASSAPAVTGAYEQYF. The chain uses TRBV6-1 and TRBJ2-7, with D unclear. Germline V CDR1 and CDR2: MNHNS, SASEGT. Trimming cost V 4 bases and J 2 bases, with 18 bases left between them. This CDR3 spans 16 amino acids.

The chain uses TRBV7-9 and TRBJ1-4, with TRBD1 matching over 8 bases. Germline CDR1 and CDR2: SEHNR and FQNEAQ (reference sequence). The V segment lost 3 bases and the J segment 7 bases; nucleotides outside the gene matches: 7. This CDR3 has 15 amino acids. CDR3 amino acids: CASSLPAGGVEKLFF. Here the CDR3 DNA reads TGTGCCAGCAGCTTGCCGGCAGGGGGCGTTGAAAAACTGTTTTTT.

This clone was counted many times. The sample contains more than one DNA sequence encoding this CDR3. The J gene is TRBJ2-5, the V gene TRBV21-1; TRBD1 is the table's D call, not checked against the DNA. TRBV21-1 is a listed pseudogene. The CDR3 sequence is 19 residues long. The CDR3 nucleotides are TGTGCCAGCAGCACCACGGCCGGGACAGGGTGGTCCCCAACGGAGACCCAGTACTTC. It codes for CASSTTAGTGWSPTETQYF.

V is TRBV5-4 and J is TRBJ2-2; 10 nucleotides line up with TRBD1. The CDR3 is 16 amino acids. Germline CDR1 and CDR2: SGHNT and YYREEE (reference sequence). The junction had 3 bases not matched to a gene; V was cut back by 3 bases and J by 1 base. CDR3 DNA sequence: TGTGCCAGCAGCTGGGACAGGGGCGGGAACACCGGGGAGCTGTTTTTT. This sequence encodes CASSWDRGGNTGELFF.

Turning to this clone: One base separates it from a far larger clone, so it is likely a read error. This rearrangement joins TRBV4-1 to TRBJ2-2; the match to TRBD2 covers 7 bases. The germline V gene has CDR1 MGHRA and CDR2 YSYEKL. This CDR3 is 18 amino acids long. CDR3 in DNA: TGCGCCAGCAGCCAAGTGGCCCTCGCGGGGGAAAACACCAGGGAGCTGTTTTTT. Translated, it gives CASSQVALAGENTRELFF.

The gene calls are TRBV19 and TRBJ2-7, with 8 bases identical to TRBD1. The CDR3 runs to 14 residues. Germline CDR1 reads LNHDA; CDR2 reads SQIVND (reference sequence). J lost 1 base, V lost 7 bases, and 6 bases had no gene match. The CDR3 reads CASTGTGNSYEQYF. CDR3 DNA sequence: TGTGCCAGTACCGGGACAGGAAATTCCTACGAGCAGTACTTC. Full variable domain (outside the CDR3, taken from reference TRBV19 and TRBJ2-7): DGGITQSPKYLFRKEGQNVTLSCEQNLNHDAMYWYRQDPGQGLRLIYYSQIVNDFQKGDIAEGYSVSREKKESFPLTVTSAQKNPTAFYLCASTGTGNSYEQYFGPGTRLTVT.

This chain uses TRBV5-4 with TRBJ2-4; the match to TRBD2 covers 7 bases. This CDR3 is 14 amino acids long. Germline V gene sequence: CDR1 SGHNT, CDR2 YYREEE (reference sequence). V shed 9 bases and J 0 bases; nucleotides not matched to a gene: 6. The CDR3 nucleotides read TGTGCCACCGGGGAGGGCCTAGCCAAAAACATTCAGTACTTC. This translates into CATGEGLAKNIQYF.

This clone showed up just once. The chain employs TRBV6-5 and TRBJ2-7; TRBD1 aligns across 8 bases. J gave up 5 bases and V 6 bases, and 6 bases lay outside the gene matches. The CDR3 sequence is 13 residues long. Germline values: CDR1 MNHEY, CDR2 SVGAGI. DNA of the CDR3: TGTGCCAGCAGCCCCCCGGGACAGGACGAGCAGTACTTC. Residues: CASSPPGQDEQYF.

This clone was seen more than once but under ten times. The chain links TRBV4-2 to TRBJ2-2; D is uncertain. The CDR3 is 13 amino acids. V was cut by 0 bases and J by 6 bases, with 5 bases left in between. Germline CDR1 and CDR2: LGHNA and YNFKEQ. The CDR3 DNA follows: TGTGCCAGCAGCCAAGATGGGGCCGGGGAGCTGTTTTTT. As protein: CASSQDGAGELFF.